The rows below give T cell receptor beta chains drawn from one sample of a study of spatial heterogeneity in lung cancer. TCRdb reanalysed the 5' RACE reads using MiXCR and keeps one entry per CDR3 protein. The table includes 40,000 to 45,000 distinct CDR3 sequences, more than 20% detected once. The sequenced sample was PBMCs, obtained at follow-up. These receptors all come from a female donor with early-stage non-small cell lung cancer. CDR3s include the opening cysteine and the closing phenylalanine or tryptophan. The D gene is left open where the match is weak. Rows give clone size only sometimes, using once, few, many, or a class for an expanded clone.

>TRBJ2-3|-|TRBV5-1|11|-
TGCGCCAGCTGGGGGGTTCATACGCAGTATTTT
CASWGVHTQYF
>TRBJ1-1|TRBD1|TRBV28|15|-
TGTGCCAGCAGTTTACGGACAGGGATGATCACTGAAGCTTTCTTT
CASSLRTGMITEAFF
>TRBJ2-7|-|TRBV11-2|14|few
TGTGCCAGCAGCTGGGGACTGCGGGACTACGAGCAGTACTTC
CASSWGLRDYEQYF
>TRBJ1-2|TRBD1|TRBV7-2|13|many
TGTGCCAGCAGCCCTGACAGGGTCTATGGCTACACCTTC
CASSPDRVYGYTF
>TRBJ2-7|-|TRBV7-8|16|-
TGTGCCAGCAGCTTCTCCCTCGCCGGGATCACCTACGAGCAGTACTTC
CASSFSLAGITYEQYF
>TRBJ2-3|-|TRBV27|14|-
TGTGCCAGCACCCGGGACACCTACACAGATACGCAGTATTTT
CASTRDTYTDTQYF
>TRBJ1-1|-|TRBV29-1|11|-
TGCAGCGACACAGAGAACACTGAAGCTTTCTTT
CSDTENTEAFF
>TRBJ1-5|-|TRBV7-2|15|few
TGTGCCAGCAGCCCATGGACGCTATCCCATCAGCCCCAGCATTTT
CASSPWTLSHQPQHF
>TRBJ2-3|TRBD2|TRBV20-1|17|-
TGCAGTGCCATTACTAGCGGGGGGGTAGAGGGCACAGATACGCAGTATTTT
CSAITSGGVEGTDTQYF
>TRBJ2-5|-|TRBV6-1|16|few
TGTGCCAGCAGTGATGTTCGCTCCCAGTCGGCAGAGACCCAGTACTTC
CASSDVRSQSAETQYF
>TRBJ1-2|-|TRBV7-9|12|many
TGTGCCAGCAGCTTAAACAGTGGTGGCTACACCTTC
CASSLNSGGYTF
>TRBJ2-3|-|TRBV20-1|14|-
TGCAGTGCTAGTATGAGGGGACGCACAGATACGCAGTATTTT
CSASMRGRTDTQYF
>TRBJ2-5|TRBD1|TRBV20-1|15|-
TGCAGTGCTAGAGGCCCGGGACAGAGCATAGAGACCCAGTACTTC
CSARGPGQSIETQYF
>TRBJ2-1|-|TRBV12-3/TRBV12-4|13|few
TGTGCCAGCACTCTGGGGAGAAACAATGAGCAGTTCTTC
CASTLGRNNEQFF
>TRBJ1-2|-|TRBV18|16|-
TGTGCCAGCTCACCGTATACAGGGATAGCTAACTATGGCTACACCTTC
CASSPYTGIANYGYTF
>TRBJ2-1|TRBD2|TRBV4-1|17|many
TGCGCCAGCAGCCAGGCTAGCGGGAGGGCCAGTTGGAATGAGCAGTTCTTC
CASSQASGRASWNEQFF
>TRBJ2-7|-|TRBV2|15|-
TGTGCCAGCACATCTACCTACGGGAGAGGTTACGAGCAGTACTTC
CASTSTYGRGYEQYF
>TRBJ1-4|-|TRBV11-2|16|many
TGTGCCAGCAGCTTAGGGGGGTTTGCAACTAATGAAAAACTGTTTTTT
CASSLGGFATNEKLFF
>TRBJ2-3|-|TRBV5-1|12|-
TGCGCCAGCAGCTTGGTAGGAGATACGCAGTATTTT
CASSLVGDTQYF
>TRBJ2-5|TRBD2|TRBV7-8|15|many
TGTGCCAGCAGCCCTACTTGGGCGGGAGATAAGGCCCAGTACTTC
CASSPTWAGDKAQYF
>TRBJ2-5|-|TRBV19|14|-
TGTGCCAGTAGTATCCAGAGTCCTCAAGAGACCCAGTACTTC
CASSIQSPQETQYF
>TRBJ1-1|-|TRBV29-1|12|many
TGCAGCGTTGACAGGGGTGGGACTGAAGCTTTCTTT
CSVDRGGTEAFF
>TRBJ2-7|-|TRBV28|13|-
TGTGCCAGCAGTTTATGGGGAGACGGTGAGCAGTACTTC
CASSLWGDGEQYF
>TRBJ2-3|-|TRBV7-3|13|few
TGTGCCAGCAGTGACGGCCGGACAGATACGCAGTATTTT
CASSDGRTDTQYF
>TRBJ2-6|-|TRBV10-3|18|many
TGTGCCATCAGCCTGCTTGGGGGGTTTGAAAGTGGGGCCAACGTCCTGACTTTC
CAISLLGGFESGANVLTF
>TRBJ2-1|TRBD1|TRBV12-3/TRBV12-4|14|many
TGTGCCAGCAGCCAACCCGGGACAGGTAGAGAGGTACTCTTC
CASSQPGTGREVLF
>TRBJ1-2|TRBD1|TRBV7-3|13|-
TGTGCCAGCAGTCAGGGGGCGGTCGGCAGCTACACCTTC
CASSQGAVGSYTF
>TRBJ1-1|-|TRBV7-3|14|many
TGTGCCAGCAGCTCCTCGGGCCCGAACACTGAAGCTTTCTTT
CASSSSGPNTEAFF